The next 14 T cell receptor beta chains were all read from a single sample in a study of blood T cell repertoires in COVID-19. Sequencing was performed with immunoSEQ multiplex PCR; in TCRdb, only in-frame clones are kept and a portion is missing. The table records about 400,000 clones, around 89% of them present only once. Sequenced: peripheral blood. Every receptor here comes from a woman aged 25 to 45 with acute or convalescent COVID-19.

V is TRBV6-2 or TRBV6-3 and J is TRBJ2-3; 10 bases are a match to TRBD2. This CDR3 has 18 residues. Germline V CDR1 and CDR2: MNHEY, SVGEGT. V was clipped by 4 bases and J by 2 bases; unmatched bases: 12. CDR3 amino acids: CASSFWSSGGLFTDTQYF. Here the CDR3 DNA reads TGTGCCAGCAGTTTTTGGAGTAGCGGGGGGCTATTCACAGATACGCAGTATTTT.

The chain couples TRBV6-2 or TRBV6-3 to TRBJ2-3; TRBD1 matches at 9 bases. V shed 5 bases, J shed 5 bases, and the junction held 14 bases outside the gene matches. The CDR3 is 17 residues long. The germline CDR1 and CDR2 sequences are MNHEY and SVGEGT. The CDR3 DNA is TGTGCCAGCAGTCGTTCTTCCGGGACAGGGATGAAAGATACGCAGTATTTT. Encoded protein: CASSRSSGTGMKDTQYF.

CDR3 region: CASTLLDRGRNSPLHF. The CDR3, as DNA: TGTGCCAGCACATTATTGGACAGAGGAAGGAATTCACCCCTCCACTTT. This chain links TRBV7-2 with TRBJ1-6; TRBD1 might be the D (6 bases). Trimming took off 7 bases at V and 7 bases at J, with 20 bases between the two ends. This CDR3 spans 16 amino acids. Germline assignment: CDR1 SGHTA and CDR2 FQGNSA.

This chain links TRBV5-4 with TRBJ2-1; TRBD2 matches at 8 bases. CDR1 is SGHNT, CDR2 YYREEE, per germline (reference sequence). The V segment lost 0 bases and the J segment 2 bases; nucleotides outside the gene matches: 4. The CDR3 has 16 amino acids. The CDR3 loop is CASSLGSGNPYNEQFF. The CDR3 DNA follows: TGTGCCAGCAGCTTGGGTAGCGGGAATCCCTACAATGAGCAGTTCTTC.

The chain links TRBV6-6 to TRBJ1-4; D not certain. Germline V gene data show CDR1 as MNHNY and CDR2 as SVGAGI (reference sequence). The CDR3 runs to 13 residues. V was trimmed by 8 bases and J by 5 bases, leaving 12 bases between them. The CDR3: CASWMTENEKLFF. CDR3 nucleotides: TGTGCCAGCTGGATGACGGAGAATGAAAAACTGTTTTTT.

The V call is TRBV10-2, the J call TRBJ2-5, with D hard to call. This CDR3 is 12 amino acids long. V lost 6 bases to trimming and J lost 8 bases, with 13 bases between them. Germline values: CDR1 WSHSY, CDR2 SAAADI. CDR3 region: CASSPQVATQYF. The CDR3 nucleotides read TGCGCCAGCAGCCCCCAGGTTGCTACCCAGTACTTC.

The V gene is TRBV7-2, the J gene TRBJ1-2; D is possibly TRBD1 (6 bases). CDR1 and CDR2 (germline): SGHTA, FQGNSA. The CDR3 spans 15 residues. V was cut by 5 bases and J by 8 bases, with 21 bases left in between. The chain's CDR3 is CASSPKGTLSDGYTF. CDR3 in DNA: TGTGCCAGCAGCCCAAAGGGGACACTTTCTGACGGCTACACCTTC. Full variable domain (outside the CDR3, taken from reference TRBV7-2 and TRBJ1-2): GAGVSQSPSNKVTEKGKDVELRCDPISGHTALYWYRQSLGQGLEFLIYFQGNSAPDKSGLPSDRFSAERTGGSVSTLTIQRTQQEDSAVYLCASSPKGTLSDGYTFGSGTRLTVV.

V is TRBV5-1 and J is TRBJ2-7, with D possibly matching TRBD1 (5 bases). V shed 0 bases and J shed 2 bases, with 12 bases lying between them. This CDR3 spans 15 amino acids. Germline CDR1 reads SGHRS; CDR2 reads YFSETQ. This chain's CDR3 is CASSLVQGPTYEQYF. DNA for the CDR3: TGCGCCAGCAGCTTGGTTCAGGGCCCTACCTACGAGCAGTACTTC.

The count of this clone is one. The V gene is TRBV6-1, the J gene TRBJ2-1; 8 nucleotides align to TRBD1. This CDR3 contains 16 residues. The germline gives CDR1 MNHNS, CDR2 SASEGT. The V segment lost 4 bases and the J segment 7 bases; nucleotides outside the gene matches: 12. This CDR3 reads CASSAGQGGGVNEQFF. The CDR3 DNA is TGTGCCAGCAGTGCAGGACAGGGTGGCGGGGTGAATGAGCAGTTCTTC.

Of note for this clone: The junction does not match germline at one end; this may be a read error. The V call is TRBV29-1, the J call TRBJ1-2; no clear D gene. The V gene's germline CDR1 is SQVTM and CDR2 ANQGSEA. The CDR3 sequence is 12 residues long. DNA of the CDR3: TGCAGCGTTGAATCCCGGGATCTTTTTATCTGGTTC. This translates into CSVESRDLFIWF.

This clone was seen at least ten times. The chain recombines TRBV19 with TRBJ2-3, with TRBD2 identical over 9 bases. Germline V CDR1 and CDR2: LNHDA, SQIVND (reference sequence). With 5 bases clipped from V and 2 bases from J, the junction kept 17 bases outside the gene matches. This CDR3 has 19 residues. CDR3 bases: TGTGCCAGTAGTCGGGAATCTCCGGGACTAGCCGTCATCACAGATACGCAGTATTTT. Protein product: CASSRESPGLAVITDTQYF.

V is TRBV5-1 and J is TRBJ2-3; 10 bases match TRBD1. The CDR3 spans 15 residues. Looked up from germline, CDR1 is SGHRS and CDR2 is YFSETQ. Trimming at V came to 5 bases and at J to 4 bases, leaving 7 bases not matched to a gene. The CDR3 sequence: CASSPDRGQADTQYF. The CDR3 bases are TGCGCCAGCAGTCCCGACAGGGGGCAGGCAGATACGCAGTATTTT.

In its sample, this clone was seen a few times. The gene calls are TRBV18 and TRBJ2-3; D perhaps matches TRBD2 (5 bases). Between the trimmed V and J ends, which lost 3 bases and 4 bases, there was a span of 11 bases. Per germline, CDR1 KGHSH and CDR2 LQKENI. This CDR3 is 14 amino acids long. The CDR3: CASSPPDWPDTQYF. CDR3 nucleotide sequence: TGTGCCAGCTCACCGCCGGACTGGCCAGATACGCAGTATTTT.

The chain has TRBV6-5 and TRBJ2-2, with TRBD2 as a possible D gene (7 bases). Trimming pared 10 bases from V and 4 bases from J, leaving 16 bases between. The CDR3 has 14 residues. The germline V gene has CDR1 MNHEY and CDR2 SVGAGI. As DNA, the CDR3 is TGTGCCATCCAGACTCGGGGGGCCACCGGGGAGCTGTTTTTT. This codes for CAIQTRGATGELFF.